This T cell receptor beta chain is from a study of T-cell reconstitution after alpha-beta-depleted transplantation in children. Study conclusions and caveats: By about two months after transplant, alpha-beta T cells reportedly arose from several hundred graft clones that had expanded. Hyperexpanded clones declined; after one year, newly produced T cells mostly supplied diversity.

Germline assignment: CDR1 SGHRS and CDR2 YFSETQ. There are 11 residues in the CDR3. The J segment lost 6 bases and the V segment lost 7 bases, leaving 4 bases of the junction unmatched. Details on this clonotype: Its antigen is unknown.

Unique molecular identifiers featured in how the TCRbeta library was prepared. TCRdb fed the PCR reads into MiXCR, producing one record per CDR3 protein. The data contain about 830,000 distinct CDR3 sequences, 16% of them singletons. V and J are TRBV5-1 and TRBJ2-7; the match to TRBD2 covers 7 bases. The sequence was collected from a male patient younger than 18 who had a stem cell transplant for acute lymphoblastic leukemia, so the T cells may come from the graft donor. This sample comprised PBMCs, mostly from graft donor cells, obtained 360 days after TCRalphabeta/CD19-depleted stem cell transplant. CDR3: CASGSGAEQYF. Here the CDR3 DNA reads TGCGCCAGCGGAAGCGGGGCCGAGCAGTACTTC.